A selection of T cell receptor beta chains follows, all from one sample in a study of OX40 agonist ivuxolimab in advanced cancers. Assay used: immunoSEQ multiplex PCR; TCRdb lists only in-frame clones, some missing. The sample lists 45,000 to 60,000 clones, roughly nine tenths occurring once. Sequencing used CD4+ or CD8+ T cells sorted from blood, obtained in a trial of the OX40 agonist ivuxolimab. The source of these receptors is an adult with an advanced solid tumor such as melanoma, head and neck, liver or kidney cancer. Both conserved end residues are part of each CDR3. The D gene is left open where the match is weak. The listing skips clone size in some rows; elsewhere it reads once, few, many or a size class.

>TRBJ1-1|TRBV5-4|TRBD1|.
TGTGCCAGCAGGGTGAAGGGGGCTGCTGAAGCTTTCTTT
CASRVKGAAEAFF
>TRBJ1-1|TRBV28|TRBD1|.
TGTGCCAGCAGTTTTGGGGACAGCAGGGTATACACTGAAGCTTTCTTT
CASSFGDSRVYTEAFF
>TRBJ2-5|TRBV6-5|TRBD1|few
TGTGCCAGCAGTTACTCCGGACAGGGGCCCTTAGAGACCCAGTACTTC
CASSYSGQGPLETQYF
>TRBJ1-6|TRBV27|TRBD1|.
TGTGCCACCAGAACAGGGGGGGGAGGTTCACCCCTCCACTTT
CATRTGGGGSPLHF
>TRBJ1-1|TRBV7-9|.|.
TGTGCCAGCAGCTCGGGAGGACGCAGGGCGGTCACTGAAGCTTTCTTT
CASSSGGRRAVTEAFF
>TRBJ1-5|TRBV5-6|.|few
TGTGCCAGCAGCACAGGACCCGCGGAGAAGCCCCAGCATTTT
CASSTGPAEKPQHF
>TRBJ1-5|TRBV6-1|.|.
TGTGCCAGCAGTGGCCTTGCCACCGGGAGCAATCAGCCCCAGCATTTT
CASSGLATGSNQPQHF
>TRBJ2-3|TRBV9|TRBD2|.
TGTGCCAGCAGCGTAGGGGCGACTAGCCGTATAGATACGCAGTATTTT
CASSVGATSRIDTQYF
>TRBJ1-2|TRBV2|TRBD1|.
TGTGCCAGCGAAACGGGACAGGGAAGCTATGGCTACACCTTC
CASETGQGSYGYTF
>TRBJ1-3|TRBV27|.|.
TGTGCCAGCAGGGGGCCAGGAAACACCATATATTTT
CASRGPGNTIYF
>TRBJ2-1|TRBV18|.|.
TGTGCCAGCTCACCACCGACGGGACTGCAGTTCTTC
CASSPPTGLQFF
>TRBJ1-1|TRBV9|TRBD1|once
TGTGCCAGCAGCCCGCGGACAGGGGTGGAAACTGAAGCTTTCTTT
CASSPRTGVETEAFF
>TRBJ1-1|TRBV14|.|.
TGTGCCAGCAGCCAAGTTAAGCTAAGGGACACTGAAGCTTTCTTT
CASSQVKLRDTEAFF
>TRBJ1-2|TRBV10-3|TRBD1|.
TGTGCCATCAGTGAGTCGGGACAGGGTAAAGGCTACACCTTC
CAISESGQGKGYTF
>TRBJ1-2|TRBV6-6|.|.
TGTGCCACCCTACGTGGGTCTGGCTACACCTTC
CATLRGSGYTF
>TRBJ1-6|TRBV5-4|.|.
TGTGCCAGCAGCTTGGCGGGGGCCGGTAATTCACCCCTCCACTTT
CASSLAGAGNSPLHF
>TRBJ1-1|TRBV18|TRBD1|once
TGTGCCAGCTCACCTCTGGACAGGGGAACGGAAGCTTTCTTT
CASSPLDRGTEAFF
>TRBJ1-5|TRBV19|.|.
TGTGCCAGTAGTATCTCCCTGGACACGCAGCCCCAGCATTTT
CASSISLDTQPQHF
>TRBJ2-2|TRBV27|.|medium-sized
TGTGCCAGCAGTCGAAGAAACACCGGGGAGCTGTTTTTT
CASSRRNTGELFF
>TRBJ2-7|TRBV29-1|.|once
TGCAGCGTTTCGTTTCAGTATTCTATTTACGAGCAGTACTTC
CSVSFQYSIYEQYF
>TRBJ1-1|TRBV7-8|.|.
TGTGCCAGCAGCTTATTACCCTCCGCCAACACTGAAGCTTTCTTT
CASSLLPSANTEAFF
>TRBJ1-5|TRBV6-1|.|.
TGTGCCAGCAGGCCGGGGTACGGGGATCAGCCCCAGCATTTT
CASRPGYGDQPQHF
>TRBJ1-5|TRBV14|.|once
TGTGCCAGCAGCCAAGGGCTAGGGAGCAATCAGCCCCAGCATTTT
CASSQGLGSNQPQHF
>TRBJ1-2|TRBV30|.|.
TGTGCCTGGAGTGTACGGCGATCTACTAACTATGGCTACACCTTC
CAWSVRRSTNYGYTF
>TRBJ1-5|TRBV5-6|TRBD1|.
TGTGCCAGCAGCCGGACAGGGATCAATCAGCCCCAGCATTTT
CASSRTGINQPQHF
>TRBJ1-3|TRBV5-1|.|.
TGCGCCAGCAGCATTACAGGGTCAGGAAACACCATATATTTT
CASSITGSGNTIYF
>TRBJ1-1|TRBV18|.|.
TGTGCCAGCTTTTTCTCCCATTCGAGGAACACTGAAGCTTTCTTT
CASFFSHSRNTEAFF
>TRBJ1-4|TRBV18|.|.
TGTGCCAGCTCAAACTTTTTTGGGTTAACTAATGAAAAACTGTTTTTT
CASSNFFGLTNEKLFF
>TRBJ1-3|TRBV9|.|once
TGTGCCAGCAGCGTACCCCCGAACACCATATATTTT
CASSVPPNTIYF
>TRBJ1-1|TRBV6-1|TRBD1|.
TGTGCCAGCAGTCCCCGGACAGGGAACACTGAAGCTTTCTTT
CASSPRTGNTEAFF
>TRBJ2-5|TRBV6-1|.|.
TGTGCCAGCAGCCGCGAGACTGAACCTCAAGAGACCCAGTACTTC
CASSRETEPQETQYF
>TRBJ1-1|TRBV11-2|.|.
TGTGCCAGCAGCTTCTCGAGAGACACTGAAGCTTTCTTT
CASSFSRDTEAFF
>TRBJ2-5|TRBV5-1|.|.
TGCGCCAGCAGCTCGTCTAGCATGGGAGAGACCCAGTACTTC
CASSSSSMGETQYF
>TRBJ2-5|TRBV5-1|.|.
TGCGCCAGCAGCTGGACCCGGGGAGAGACCCAGTACTTC
CASSWTRGETQYF
>TRBJ2-1|TRBV18|.|.
TGTGCCAGCTCTGGGACAAAAGGGTTAGGTGAGCAGTTCTTC
CASSGTKGLGEQFF
>TRBJ2-3|TRBV4-1|.|.
TGCGCCAGCAGCCAAGGTGGAGGGGATACGCAGTATTTT
CASSQGGGDTQYF
>TRBJ2-5|TRBV5-1|.|.
TGCGCCAGCCTTTGTCGGAGGGTTTCAGTCTATGTTAAAGAGACCCAGTACTTC
CASLCRRVSVYVKETQYF
>TRBJ2-7|TRBV5-6|.|.
TGTGCCAGCAGCTTAAATGACCCTCTATACGAGCAGTACTTC
CASSLNDPLYEQYF
>TRBJ1-1|TRBV5-1|TRBD1|.
TGCGCCAGCAGCCCTGGGACAGGGTGGGGCACTGAAGCTTTCTTT
CASSPGTGWGTEAFF
>TRBJ2-5|TRBV5-1|TRBD1|once
TGCGCCAGCGAAACCGGGACAGGGTTAGAGACCCAGTACTTC
CASETGTGLETQYF